Sequencing of this TCR beta chain was carried out in a study of blood T cell repertoires in COVID-19. For the study at large: Samples representing acute and convalescent COVID-19 were sourced from the United States, Italy and Spain. The cDNA or gDNA used as material had been derived from T cells, B-cell-depleted T cells, or PBMCs.

Trimming left V 2 bases short and J 9 bases short, with 22 bases between. This CDR3 comprises 16 residues. Per germline, CDR1 LGHNA and CDR2 YNFKEQ. Original methodology: Reference gene primer amplification gave estimated nucleated cell counts. Here immunoSEQ multiplex PCR was the method, and the copy in TCRdb shows in-frame clones only, minus some. V and J calls plus clone size are reproduced from that table; the DNA served to infer D and trimming. The sample lists about 76,000 clones; roughly 90% were seen once. This rearrangement joins TRBV4-2 to TRBJ2-5; D is perhaps TRBD1 (6 bases). Sequenced input: peripheral blood. The receptor comes from a human donor in a cohort sampled during active COVID-19. The CDR3 region is CASSQLQGPEVGAQYF. The CDR3 DNA reads as TGTGCCAGCAGCCAACTACAGGGCCCAGAGGTGGGGGCCCAGTACTTC.